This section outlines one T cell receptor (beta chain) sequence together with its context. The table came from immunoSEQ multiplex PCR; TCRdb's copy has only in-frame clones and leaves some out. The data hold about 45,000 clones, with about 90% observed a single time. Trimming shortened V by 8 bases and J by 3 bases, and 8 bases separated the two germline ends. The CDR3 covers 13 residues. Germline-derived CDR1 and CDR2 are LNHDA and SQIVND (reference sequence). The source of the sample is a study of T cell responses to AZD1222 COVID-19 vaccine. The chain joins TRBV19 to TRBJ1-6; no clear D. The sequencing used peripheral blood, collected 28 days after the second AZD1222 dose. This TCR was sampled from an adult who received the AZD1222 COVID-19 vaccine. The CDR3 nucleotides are TGTGCCAGTCAGTCATACTATAATTCACCCCTCCACTTT. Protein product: CASQSYYNSPLHF. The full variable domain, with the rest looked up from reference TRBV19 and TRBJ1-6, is DGGITQSPKYLFRKEGQNVTLSCEQNLNHDAMYWYRQDPGQGLRLIYYSQIVNDFQKGDIAEGYSVSREKKESFPLTVTSAQKNPTAFYLCASQSYYNSPLHFGNGTRLTVT.